These 32 T cell receptor beta chains were sequenced from one sample in a study of molecular identifiers for immune sequencing clone quantification. TCRdb re-called the PCR reads with MiXCR, one entry per CDR3 protein. The sample contains tens of thousands of distinct CDR3 sequences, about 18% of which appear only once. Input material: naive CD8+ T cells from blood, with Jurkat cell RNA spiked in. As to subset: FACS-sorted CD8+CD4-CCR7+CD45RA+ naive T cells. These receptors all come from a human donor in good health. Some libraries in this study had Jurkat cell RNA spiked in.

The table lists this clonotype with many counts. This chain joins TRBV2 and TRBJ1-4; D call uncertain. Trimming removed 6 bases from V and 6 bases from J, with 8 bases in between. There are 12 residues in the CDR3. From germline, CDR1 is SNHLY and CDR2 FYNNEI. The CDR3 here is CASSADDEKLFF. CDR3 nucleotide sequence: TGTGCCAGCAGCGCCGATGATGAAAAACTGTTTTTT.

The rearrangement uses TRBV7-9 and TRBJ1-1; no firm D call. Germline V gene lookup returns CDR1 SEHNR and CDR2 FQNEAQ (reference sequence). The V gene lost 1 base and the J gene lost 1 base, with 10 bases spanning the gap. CDR3 size: 15 residues. The CDR3 reads CASSLVHRQNTEAFF. The CDR3 DNA reads TGTGCCAGCAGCTTAGTTCACAGACAGAACACTGAAGCTTTCTTT.

This chain links TRBV3-1 with TRBJ1-5; D may be TRBD1 (6 bases). V was pared by 2 bases and J by 7 bases, with 12 bases between. There are 14 residues in the CDR3. The germline CDR1 and CDR2 sequences are LGHDT and YNNKEL (reference sequence). The CDR3 nucleotides are TGTGCCAGCAGCCAACAATACAGGGACCAGCCCCAGCATTTT. It encodes CASSQQYRDQPQHF.

This clonotype was recorded at least ten times. The chain links TRBV5-1 to TRBJ2-7; 12 bases are shared with TRBD2. From germline, CDR1 is SGHRS and CDR2 YFSETQ. The junction had 12 bases not matched to a gene; V was cut back by 0 bases and J by 2 bases. The CDR3 totals 19 residues. The CDR3, as DNA: TGCGCCAGCAGCTTGGCCCCATCTAGCGGGAGGGCCTTTGCCTACGAGCAGTACTTC. Its translation is CASSLAPSSGRAFAYEQYF.

This clonotype was observed at least ten times. The rearrangement links TRBV6-2 or TRBV6-3 to TRBJ2-2, with D possibly TRBD1 on 5 matching bases. The CDR3 extends over 13 amino acids. The ends were cut back, 7 bases at V and 9 bases at J, with 15 bases in the middle. In germline, CDR1 is MNHEY, CDR2 SVGEGT. DNA for the CDR3: TGTGCCAGCACCAGGGCCCTAGAGAGGGAGCTGTTTTTT. Its translation: CASTRALERELFF.

Concerning this clonotype itself: This may arise from a read error, as a much more abundant clone is one base away. This likely comes from a read error, as the CDR3 has no conserved phenylalanine or tryptophan at its end. This sequence joins TRBV28 and TRBJ2-2; D is uncertain. CDR3 size: 11 residues. From germline, CDR1 is MDHEN and CDR2 SYDVKM. The V gene lost 7 bases and the J gene lost 5 bases, with 5 bases spanning the gap. The CDR3 reads CASTSTGELFS. The CDR3 DNA sequence: TGTGCCAGCACCAGTACCGGGGAGCTGTTTTCT.

This clonotype has at least ten counts. The chain has TRBV2 and TRBJ2-2, with TRBD2 identical over 9 bases. Per the germline V gene, CDR1 is SNHLY and CDR2 is FYNNEI. The CDR3 is 15 amino acids. With 8 bases clipped from V and 3 bases from J, the junction kept 7 bases outside the gene matches. CDR3 in DNA: TGTGCCAGCCTTTGGACTAGCGAATACACCGGGGAGCTGTTTTTT. It is translated as CASLWTSEYTGELFF.

This clonotype appeared many times. The genes are TRBV29-1 and TRBJ2-1; 12 positions agree with TRBD1. The germline gives CDR1 SQVTM, CDR2 ANQGSEA. The J segment lost 15 bases and the V segment lost 2 bases, leaving 8 bases of the junction unmatched. The CDR3 consists of 13 residues. Here the CDR3 reads CSVELYGTGGSFF. As DNA, the CDR3 is TGCAGCGTTGAACTCTATGGGACAGGGGGCTCGTTCTTC.

The table lists this clonotype with many counts. This chain connects TRBV7-6 to TRBJ2-7, with 8 positions matching TRBD2. The CDR3 contains 13 residues. Unmatched junction bases numbered 6, after V lost 4 bases and J lost 7 bases. Germline loops: CDR1 SGHVS, CDR2 FNYEAQ. In DNA form, the CDR3 reads TGTGCCAGCAGCTCCACCGGGACTAGTGAGCAGTACTTC. Translation gives CASSSTGTSEQYF. The full variable domain, in which reference TRBV7-6 and TRBJ2-7 provide the parts outside the CDR3, is GAGVSQSPRYKVTKRGQDVALRCDPISGHVSLYWYRQALGQGPEFLTYFNYEAQQDKSGLPNDRFSAERPEGSISTLTIQRTEQRDSAMYRCASSSTGTSEQYFGPGTRLTVT.

In this sample, this clonotype turned up many times. The rearrangement links TRBV29-1 to TRBJ2-1; no clear D gene. Germline lookup yields CDR1 SQVTM and CDR2 ANQGSEA. This CDR3 is built from 14 residues. V lost 2 bases to trimming and J lost 3 bases, with 11 bases between them. In nucleotides, the CDR3 is TGCAGCGTTGAATATTCGCGAAACTACAATGAGCAGTTCTTC. This codes for CSVEYSRNYNEQFF.

This clonotype was counted many times. The CDR3 DNA is TGTGCCAGCAGCTTAGAGGCTTGGACTACTGAGCAGTTCTTC. This encodes CASSLEAWTTEQFF. The chain is built from TRBV7-6 and TRBJ2-1; D might be TRBD2 (6 bases). Trimming shortened V by 1 base and J by 9 bases, and 13 bases separated the two germline ends. CDR1 is SGHVS, CDR2 FNYEAQ, per germline. The CDR3 loop spans 14 amino acids.

In its sample, this clonotype was seen a few times. Just one base apart from a much larger clone, this may be a read error. The CDR3, as DNA: TGCACCAGCAGCTTCTATAGCTCCTACAATGAGCAGTTCTTC. It translates to CTSSFYSSYNEQFF. The gene calls are TRBV5-1 and TRBJ2-1, with no clear D. Germline V gene data show CDR1 as SGHRS and CDR2 as YFSETQ. This CDR3 spans 14 amino acids.

This clonotype was counted ten times or more. This rearrangement joins TRBV28 to TRBJ1-5; no clear D. This CDR3 is built from 13 residues. Deletions cut 11 bases from V and 6 bases from J, with 17 bases between. Germline V gene lookup returns CDR1 MDHEN and CDR2 SYDVKM. CDR3 coding DNA: TGTGCCGGAGGTCCCAAGCGGGGTCAGCCCCAGCATTTT. Its protein product is CAGGPKRGQPQHF.

This clonotype has a count of ten or more. This chain connects TRBV27 to TRBJ2-5; 7 nucleotides agree with TRBD2. Trimming removed 2 bases from V and 9 bases from J; junction bases left unmatched: 0. Germline lookup yields CDR1 MNHEY and CDR2 SMNVEV (reference sequence). The CDR3 sequence is 11 residues long. DNA of the CDR3: TGTGCCAGCAGTTTAGCGGGGGCCCAGTACTTC. Translated, it gives CASSLAGAQYF.

To note about this clonotype: A much larger clone sits a single nucleotide away, making a read error possible. The chain is built from TRBV13 and TRBJ2-7, with D unresolved. The CDR3 is made up of 11 amino acids. Per the germline V gene, CDR1 is PRHDT and CDR2 is FYEKMQ (reference sequence). The CDR3 nucleotides are TGTGTCAGCAGCCCCGCTCGCGAGCAGTACTTC. This sequence encodes CVSSPAREQYF.

This clonotype was recorded at least ten times. V and J are TRBV24-1 and TRBJ2-5, with 14 nucleotides matching TRBD2. CDR3 size: 16 residues. In germline, CDR1 is KGHDR, CDR2 SFDVKD. Trimming at V came to 4 bases and at J to 5 bases, leaving 5 bases not matched to a gene. In nucleotides, the CDR3 is TGTGCCACCAGTGAGGGACTAGCGGGAGTTTGGGAGACCCAGTACTTC. It codes for CATSEGLAGVWETQYF.

This clonotype was seen many times. The chain joins TRBV15 to TRBJ2-5; D gene ambiguous. The CDR3 is 18 residues long. The germline V gene has CDR1 LNHNV and CDR2 YYDKDF (reference sequence). Trimming left V 0 bases short and J 1 base short, with 18 bases between. The CDR3 DNA reads as TGTGCCACCAGCAGAGATAAACCCAGAATGGAGTTCCAAGAGACCCAGTACTTC. This sequence encodes CATSRDKPRMEFQETQYF.

This clonotype was recorded many times. This chain uses TRBV28 with TRBJ2-7; TRBD2 matches at 11 bases. This CDR3 comprises 15 residues. Germline V gene data show CDR1 as MDHEN and CDR2 as SYDVKM. Trimming took 4 bases from V and 3 from J; bases not matched to a gene: 5. CDR3 residues: CASSSPGTSGYEQYF. The DNA of the CDR3 is TGTGCCAGCAGTTCCCCCGGGACTAGCGGCTACGAGCAGTACTTC.

As to this clonotype: A read error may be the cause here, since a much bigger clone is one base away. V gene TRBV20-1 combines with J gene TRBJ2-7; 9 nucleotides match TRBD2. Looked up from germline, CDR1 is DFQATT and CDR2 is SNEGSKA (reference sequence). The CDR3 is 13 residues long. The CDR3 loop is CRVEGAGGGEQYF. Written as DNA, the CDR3 is TGCCGTGTTGAGGGGGCGGGAGGGGGAGAGCAGTACTTC.

This rearrangement joins TRBV12-3 or TRBV12-4 to TRBJ2-5; no clear D gene. V was clipped by 2 bases and J by 7 bases, with 5 bases between them. The CDR3 contains 11 residues. The CDR3 bases are TGTGCCAGCAGTTTAATGGGGACCCAGTACTTC. Its protein is CASSLMGTQYF.

Points on this clonotype: A much larger clone differs from this one at a single base, so this may be a read error. This sequence joins TRBV12-3 or TRBV12-4 and TRBJ1-4; D ambiguous. CDR3 length equals 12 residues. CDR3: CAGSVGREKLFF. CDR3 DNA sequence: TGTGCCGGCAGTGTTGGCAGAGAAAAACTGTTTTTT.

This clonotype was picked up many times. The V call is TRBV15, the J call TRBJ2-2; D is perhaps TRBD1 (5 bases). V was cut by 0 bases and J by 0 bases, with 11 bases left in between. The CDR3 is 17 amino acids. Germline V CDR1 and CDR2: LNHNV, YYDKDF (reference sequence). The DNA for the CDR3 is TGTGCCACCAGCAGAGATGTGTTGACAGCGAACACCGGGGAGCTGTTTTTT. It translates to CATSRDVLTANTGELFF.

This clonotype was recorded at least ten times. This sequence joins TRBV28 and TRBJ1-1; 8 nucleotides align to TRBD1. V shed 3 bases and J 3 bases; nucleotides not matched to a gene: 6. This CDR3 comprises 15 residues. Germline V CDR1 and CDR2: MDHEN, SYDVKM. DNA of the CDR3: TGTGCCAGCAGTTTCAGGGGGCCCCGGGACACTGAAGCTTTCTTT. Encoded protein: CASSFRGPRDTEAFF.

This clonotype was counted many times. The chain carries TRBV2 and TRBJ2-4, with 14 nucleotides matching TRBD2. Per germline, CDR1 SNHLY and CDR2 FYNNEI. Unmatched junction bases numbered 10, after V lost 9 bases and J lost 0 bases. The CDR3 extends over 18 amino acids. In DNA form, the CDR3 reads TGTGCCAGAGGGCCGCGACTAGCGGGAGGGCTAGCCAAAAACATTCAGTACTTC. This codes for CARGPRLAGGLAKNIQYF.

Many counts were recorded for this clonotype. The chain links TRBV7-9 to TRBJ2-7; no definite D call. Germline V gives CDR1 SEHNR, CDR2 FQNEAQ (reference sequence). V lost 3 bases and J 3 bases, leaving 6 bases between the germline ends. CDR3 length: 12 residues. CDR3 nucleotide sequence: TGTGCCAGCAGCTTCGGCGACTACGAGCAGTACTTC. It specifies CASSFGDYEQYF.

The chain links TRBV28 to TRBJ2-5, with D perhaps given as TRBD1 or TRBD2 (5 bases each). CDR3 length: 11 amino acids. The V end lost 11 bases, the J end lost 4 bases, and 11 bases lay between the germline ends. Germline CDR1 and CDR2: MDHEN and SYDVKM. CDR3 sequence: CAGARGETQYF. The CDR3 DNA sequence: TGTGCCGGGGCGAGGGGAGAGACCCAGTACTTC. The full variable domain, rest sourced from reference TRBV28 and TRBJ2-5, is DVKVTQSSRYLVKRTGEKVFLECVQDMDHENMFWYRQDPGLGLRLIYFSYDVKMKEKGDIPEGYSVSREKKERFSLILESASTNQTSMYLCAGARGETQYFGPGTRLLVL.

As to this clonotype: One end of the junction is discordant with germline, which a read error may explain. The rearrangement uses TRBV7-2 and TRBJ1-1; D unclear. Germline CDR1 is SGHTA and CDR2 is FQGNSA. The CDR3 contains 14 residues. The CDR3 spells CASSLVPDNTEASF. In DNA, the CDR3 is TGTGCCAGCAGCTTAGTACCGGATAACACTGAAGCTTCCTTT.

This clonotype has at least ten counts. The chain joins TRBV6-2 or TRBV6-3 to TRBJ2-2, with 11 bases identical to TRBD2. Trimming cost V 8 bases and J 7 bases; bases outside gene matches: 6. The CDR3 loop spans 14 amino acids. In germline, CDR1 is MNHEY, CDR2 SVGEGT. CDR3 in amino acids: CASASGLAGGELFF. CDR3 sequence (DNA): TGTGCCAGCGCCAGCGGACTAGCGGGCGGGGAGCTGTTTTTT.

The rearrangement links TRBV4-1 to TRBJ2-7; the D gene is possibly TRBD1 (7 bases). The CDR3 sequence is 13 residues long. Germline V gives CDR1 MGHRA, CDR2 YSYEKL. The V end was cut by 2 bases, the J end by 8 bases, with 13 bases between. As DNA, the CDR3 is TGCGCCAGCAGCCAACAGGGGGGAGGCAAGCAGTACTTC. Amino acid sequence: CASSQQGGGKQYF.

This clonotype was seen ten or more times. The V gene is TRBV28, the J gene TRBJ2-1, with D possibly TRBD1 on 6 matching bases. The CDR3 covers 14 residues. The V gene's germline CDR1 is MDHEN and CDR2 SYDVKM. V lost 3 bases and J lost 6, with 12 bases in between. The CDR3 spells CASSLGQGSNEQFF. CDR3 coding DNA: TGTGCCAGCAGTTTGGGACAAGGGAGCAATGAGCAGTTCTTC.

This clonotype was observed at least ten times. The chain links TRBV12-3 or TRBV12-4 to TRBJ2-4; perhaps D is TRBD1 or TRBD2 (5 bases each). Trimming took 5 bases from V and 3 from J, leaving 14 bases between them. The CDR3 covers 15 residues. CDR3 residues: CASSNRDHYKNIQYF. For the CDR3, the DNA is TGTGCCAGCAGTAACCGGGACCACTACAAAAACATTCAGTACTTC.

Comment on this clonotype: A much larger clone is a single base away; this may be a read error. The genes are TRBV6-5 and TRBJ2-7; D perhaps matches TRBD2 (5 bases). The CDR3 consists of 14 residues. Germline values: CDR1 MNHEY, CDR2 SVGAGI. The CDR3 reads CANSYSGSSYEQYF. The CDR3 DNA reads as TGTGCCAACAGTTACTCGGGGAGCTCCTACGAGCAGTACTTC.